These 26 T cell receptor beta chains share one sample of origin, sequenced in a study of shared clonotypes between healthy human individuals. TCRdb's table, derived via immunoSEQ multiplex PCR, lists solely in-frame clones and lacks some. The data contain over a million clones, around 95% of them singletons. The sample comprised naive CD4+ T cells sorted from blood. Documented subset: CD45RA+ positively selected. Source of these receptors: a man under 40 in good health.

The chain carries TRBV7-6 and TRBJ2-7; D gene ambiguous. V lost 5 bases, J lost 7 bases, and 12 bases lay in between. The V gene's germline CDR1 is SGHVS and CDR2 FNYEAQ. This CDR3 contains 12 residues. The CDR3 DNA follows: TGTGCCAGCAGCCGCACTACGTGGGAGCAGTACTTC. Translation gives CASSRTTWEQYF.

In this sample, this clone turned up once. The rearrangement links TRBV29-1 to TRBJ2-5; tentative D call: TRBD1 (6 bases). V was shortened by 2 bases and J by 5 bases, with 12 bases between the two germline ends. Germline V gene lookup returns CDR1 SQVTM and CDR2 ANQGSEA. The CDR3 consists of 13 residues. DNA of the CDR3: TGCAGCGTTGAATCTACAGGGTGGGAGACCCAGTACTTC. Translating it yields CSVESTGWETQYF.

On this clone: At the DNA level, this CDR3 is encoded by other sequences in the same sample as well. This chain joins TRBV20-1 and TRBJ2-7, with D tentatively TRBD2 (6 bases). In germline, CDR1 is DFQATT, CDR2 SNEGSKA (reference sequence). The ends were cut back, 3 bases at V and 4 bases at J, with 7 bases in the middle. This CDR3 spans 11 amino acids. The CDR3 reads CSARGTYEQYF. Written as DNA, the CDR3 is TGCAGTGCTAGGGGGACTTACGAGCAGTACTTC.

Turning to this clone: Other DNA sequences of this sample code for an identical CDR3. This chain links TRBV11-3 with TRBJ2-2, with D unclear. Per the germline V gene, CDR1 is SGHNT and CDR2 is YENEEA. V was shortened by 6 bases and J by 1 base, with 3 bases between the two germline ends. There are 12 residues in the CDR3. The CDR3 bases are TGTGCCAGCAGGTTGAACACCGGGGAGCTGTTTTTT. Protein product: CASRLNTGELFF.

The chain carries TRBV7-2 and TRBJ2-3, with unresolved D. Looked up from germline, CDR1 is SGHTA and CDR2 is FQGNSA. V gave up 3 bases and J gave up 1 base, with 11 bases separating them. This CDR3 spans 15 amino acids. The CDR3 DNA is TGTGCCAGCAGCTTCTTCCGAACGGGCACAGATACGCAGTATTTT. It specifies CASSFFRTGTDTQYF.

This sequence joins TRBV6-1 and TRBJ2-7; D could derive from TRBD1 or TRBD2 (5 bases each). In germline, CDR1 is MNHNS, CDR2 SASEGT. Trimming stripped 5 bases from V and 7 bases from J, with 21 bases between. The CDR3 is 15 amino acids. The CDR3 reads CASSFRDPRDKEQYF. CDR3 coding DNA: TGTGCCAGCAGTTTCCGGGACCCTAGAGATAAAGAGCAGTACTTC.

This clone was picked up one time. The chain is built from TRBV25-1 and TRBJ1-2, with D perhaps TRBD1 (5 bases). V shed 3 bases and J shed 4 bases, with 9 bases lying between them. The CDR3 runs to 13 residues. CDR1 is MGHDK, CDR2 SYGVNS, per germline. In DNA form, the CDR3 reads TGTGCCAGCAGTGAGGTGACAGCCTATGGCTACACCTTC. It specifies CASSEVTAYGYTF.

The V call is TRBV19, the J call TRBJ2-7; D is possibly TRBD1 or TRBD2 (6 bases each). CDR1 is LNHDA, CDR2 SQIVND, per germline (reference sequence). The ends were cut back, 6 bases at V and 2 bases at J, with 11 bases in the middle. This CDR3 spans 13 amino acids. The CDR3 DNA reads as TGTGCCAGTAGCGGGGGCCAAACCTACGAGCAGTACTTC. Its translation is CASSGGQTYEQYF.

The chain links TRBV30 to TRBJ2-3; 7 positions match TRBD1. CDR1 is GTSNPN, CDR2 SVGIG, per germline (reference sequence). CDR3 length: 15 residues. V lost 1 base, J lost 1 base, and 5 bases stayed unmatched. The CDR3 region has the DNA TGTGCCTGGAGTGGGGACAGTGAAGGCACAGATACGCAGTATTTT. Protein: CAWSGDSEGTDTQYF.

The chain carries TRBV28 and TRBJ2-1; 15 bases line up with TRBD2. Germline CDR1 is MDHEN and CDR2 is SYDVKM. This CDR3 contains 19 residues. V shed 6 bases, J shed 0 bases, and the junction held 9 bases outside the gene matches. The CDR3 protein is CASRTPGLAGGNSYNEQFF. The CDR3 bases are TGTGCCAGCAGGACTCCGGGACTAGCGGGAGGCAACTCCTACAATGAGCAGTTCTTC.

The chain is built from TRBV5-1 and TRBJ2-5; D could derive from TRBD1 or TRBD2 (5 bases each). The germline V and J ends were trimmed by 4 bases and 6 bases, with 25 bases remaining between them. CDR3 length: 17 residues. Germline CDR1 reads SGHRS; CDR2 reads YFSETQ. The CDR3 reads CASSVYGTVPMLKTQYF. CDR3 nucleotide sequence: TGCGCCAGCAGCGTATATGGGACCGTACCTATGTTGAAGACCCAGTACTTC.

This rearrangement joins TRBV18 to TRBJ1-1, with 9 bases aligning to TRBD1. The germline V gene has CDR1 KGHSH and CDR2 LQKENI. Trimming removed 4 bases from V and 3 bases from J; junction bases left unmatched: 3. CDR3 length: 14 residues. CDR3 loop: CASSRRDRDTEAFF. DNA of the CDR3: TGTGCCAGCTCACGCCGGGACAGGGACACTGAAGCTTTCTTT.

The chain employs TRBV5-8 and TRBJ2-7; no firm D call. The V gene lost 2 bases and the J gene lost 3 bases, with 15 bases spanning the gap. Per the germline V gene, CDR1 is SGHTS and CDR2 is YDEGEE. This CDR3 comprises 15 residues. In DNA form, the CDR3 reads TGTGCCAGCAGCTTTCTTTCTGTACGACACTACGAGCAGTACTTC. It yields the protein CASSFLSVRHYEQYF.

V usage is TRBV5-1 and J usage is TRBJ2-2; 7 bases are shared with TRBD1. The CDR3 loop spans 16 amino acids. CDR1 and CDR2 (germline): SGHRS, YFSETQ. V lost 3 bases, J lost 0 bases, and 5 bases stayed unmatched. As DNA, the CDR3 is TGCGCCAGCAGCTGGACAGGTAACGCGAACACCGGGGAGCTGTTTTTT. Residues: CASSWTGNANTGELFF. The complete variable domain, with remaining parts taken from reference TRBV5-1 and TRBJ2-2, reads KAGVTQTPRYLIKTRGQQVTLSCSPISGHRSVSWYQQTPGQGLQFLFEYFSETQRNKGNFPGRFSGRQFSNSRSEMNVSTLELGDSALYLCASSWTGNANTGELFFGEGSRLTVL.

As to this clone: Mismatch with germline at one junction end may stem from a read error. J is TRBJ2-7 and V is TRBV7-6; 9 bases map to TRBD2. The CDR3 runs to 16 residues. Germline lookup yields CDR1 SGHVS and CDR2 FNYEAQ. The CDR3 loop is CASSLTSAGGEYGQYF. CDR3 DNA: TGTGCCAGCAGCTTAACTTCCGCGGGAGGGGAGTACGGGCAGTACTTC.

The chain is built from TRBV18 and TRBJ2-1, with a possible D match to TRBD1 (5 bases). CDR3 length: 14 residues. Germline CDR1 and CDR2: KGHSH and LQKENI. V lost 6 bases to trimming and J lost 5 bases, with 14 bases between them. The CDR3 DNA follows: TGTGCCAGCTCGCGACGGACGGACAACAATGAGCAGTTCTTC. Translation: CASSRRTDNNEQFF. The variable domain in full, with the rest retrieved from reference TRBV18 and TRBJ2-1, is NAGVMQNPRHLVRRRGQEARLRCSPMKGHSHVYWYRQLPEEGLKFMVYLQKENIIDESGMPKERFSAEFPKEGPSILRIQQVVRGDSAAYFCASSRRTDNNEQFFGPGTRLTVL.

CDR3 residues: CASSSLRTSGRTVSYEQYF. The CDR3 bases are TGTGCCAGCAGCTCACTCAGGACTAGCGGGAGGACCGTCTCCTACGAGCAGTACTTC. V and J are TRBV11-2 and TRBJ2-7; 14 nucleotides align to TRBD2. The CDR3 has 19 residues. With 4 bases clipped from V and 0 bases from J, the junction kept 11 bases outside the gene matches. Germline assignment: CDR1 SGHAT and CDR2 FQNNGV.

The chain is built from TRBV4-1 and TRBJ2-3; D not certain. This CDR3 has 15 amino acids. CDR1 and CDR2 from the germline V gene are MGHRA and YSYEKL. V lost 1 base and J lost 1, with 9 bases in between. CDR3 nucleotide sequence: TGCGCCAGCAGCCAAGTGGGTATCCGCACAGATACGCAGTATTTT. Protein: CASSQVGIRTDTQYF.

The chain carries TRBV5-1 and TRBJ2-1, with D perhaps TRBD1 (6 bases). The V gene's germline CDR1 is SGHRS and CDR2 YFSETQ. The CDR3 is 17 amino acids. V was clipped by 0 bases and J by 6 bases, with 19 bases between them. The CDR3 reads CASSLGHNSGVRNEQFF. For the CDR3, the DNA is TGCGCCAGCAGCTTGGGACATAACTCAGGGGTTCGCAATGAGCAGTTCTTC.

With regard to this clone: Compared with germline, one end of the junction differs, possibly owing to a read error. V is TRBV28 and J is TRBJ2-7; 7 bases are shared with TRBD2. There are 13 residues in the CDR3. CDR1 and CDR2 (germline): MDHEN, SYDVKM. The CDR3 loop is CASRFHLGLVLNF. In DNA, the CDR3 is TGTGCCAGCCGCTTCCACCTCGGACTAGTCTTGAACTTC.

This chain links TRBV27 with TRBJ2-4; no firm D call. Trimming removed 4 bases from V and 0 bases from J, with 19 bases in between. The CDR3 length is 18 residues. The V gene's germline CDR1 is MNHEY and CDR2 SMNVEV (reference sequence). The CDR3 coding sequence is TGTGCCAGCAGTTACCGGGCCCCTAGGGCCCTAGCCAAAAACATTCAGTACTTC. Amino acid sequence: CASSYRAPRALAKNIQYF.

The rearrangement links TRBV2 to TRBJ1-6; TRBD1 matches at 10 bases. The CDR3 sequence is 14 residues long. CDR1 SNHLY and CDR2 FYNNEI come from the germline V gene. V gave up 6 bases and J gave up 5 bases; unmatched junction bases: 1. CDR3 protein: CASRDRGNNSPLHF. For the CDR3, the DNA is TGTGCCAGCAGGGACAGGGGGAATAATTCACCCCTCCACTTT.

CDR3 loop: CASRFGTSGSGMAGELFF. In DNA form, the CDR3 reads TGTGCAAGTCGCTTCGGGACTAGCGGGAGCGGAATGGCCGGGGAGCTGTTTTTT. This chain links TRBV12-2 with TRBJ2-2; the DNA was not used to check the table's D call, TRBD2. TRBV12-2 is reported as a pseudogene. The CDR3 runs 18 residues.

V usage is TRBV28 and J usage is TRBJ2-2; D is unclear. V shed 3 bases and J shed 6 bases, with 11 bases lying between them. The germline CDR1 and CDR2 sequences are MDHEN and SYDVKM. The CDR3 loop spans 14 amino acids. The CDR3 DNA is TGTGCCAGCAGTTTTCCCAACACCGCCGGGGAGCTGTTTTTT. As protein: CASSFPNTAGELFF.

This chain uses TRBV11-2 with TRBJ1-4, with no clear D. With 5 bases removed from V and 1 base from J, the gap between germline ends came to 8 bases. Germline-derived CDR1 and CDR2 are SGHAT and FQNNGV. The length of the CDR3 is 14 residues. The CDR3, as DNA: TGTGCCAGCAGCAAGGGTGGAACTAATGAAAAACTGTTTTTT. It is translated as CASSKGGTNEKLFF.

This rearrangement joins TRBV5-6 to TRBJ2-7, with TRBD1 as a possible D gene (6 bases). V was shortened by 1 base and J by 3 bases, with 11 bases between the two germline ends. This CDR3 is 14 amino acids long. Germline V gene data show CDR1 as SGHDT and CDR2 as YYEEEE. The CDR3 region is CASSLRTAVYEQYF. The CDR3 DNA reads as TGTGCCAGCAGCTTGCGGACAGCCGTCTACGAGCAGTACTTC.